This T cell receptor (beta chain) appears in the sequencing data of a study of T cell repertoires in aging, cancer and after chemotherapy. Across the study: Paired samples before and after chemotherapy came from chronic lymphocytic leukemia patients on fludarabine- or bendamustine-based regimens. Study-wide points: Thymic emigration or peripheral T cell expansion may be impaired by lymphoid organ infiltration in hematological cancer. Rebound thymic output was suggested by rising median generation probability during chemotherapy in each cancer cohort. Untreated cancer patients had significantly lower blood TCR diversity than age-matched healthy donors.

Amplification of TCR beta used genomic DNA extracted from peripheral blood. This clonotype is judged medium-sized. Its antigen remains unidentified. TRB rearrangements spanning V, D and J were amplified using mixed TRB-A/B primers. TCRdb re-called the multiplex PCR reads with MiXCR, one entry per CDR3 protein. There are 6,500 to 9,500 distinct CDR3 sequences in the sample; approximately 25% occur only once, and about 2.5% lies in the top ten. This CDR3 is built from 15 residues. J lost 5 bases, V lost 0 bases, and 6 bases had no gene match. Germline V gene sequence: CDR1 MNHNS, CDR2 SASEGT. The rearrangement links TRBV6-1 to TRBJ2-5, with TRBD2 matching over 7 bases. The source is a human donor with a blood cancer. Specimen: blood. CDR3 bases: TGTGCCAGCAGTGAAGCGCTTCACGGGGGGGAGACCCAGTACTTC. This sequence encodes CASSEALHGGETQYF.